This T cell receptor (beta chain) comes out of a study of glioma-infiltrating T cells after dendritic cell vaccination. This clone was detected only a few times. Profiling relied on immunoSEQ multiplex PCR, and the TCRdb table lists in-frame clones only, not all of them. The table records about 92,000 clones, around 86% of them present only once. From germline, CDR1 is SGHAT and CDR2 FQNNGV. The CDR3 extends over 14 amino acids. After removal of 4 bases from V and 10 bases from J, the junction contained 8 bases not matched to a gene. Selection required adequate fresh-frozen tumor tissue plus more than two years' survival data.

The receptor comes from a human donor with glioblastoma. The chain joins TRBV11-2 to TRBJ2-1; TRBD2 matches 9 bases. The sequenced sample was blood, obtained before dendritic cell vaccination. The CDR3 DNA reads as TGTGCCAGCAGCTCCGCGGGAGGGGGAAGGGAGCAGTTCTTC. It is translated as CASSSAGGGREQFF.